This TCR beta chain came from a study of cytomegalovirus exposure and HLA in healthy donors. Germline loops: CDR1 MGHRA, CDR2 YSYEKL. J was trimmed by 5 bases and V by 5 bases; bases with no gene match: 5. This CDR3 is 15 amino acids long. About this clone: What it recognizes is unknown.

Donors in the study were healthy people who gave bone marrow. Primers included in the PCR were 60 Vbeta and 13 Jbeta primers. Profiled with immunoSEQ multiplex PCR; TCRdb holds only in-frame clones, not every one. Found here are about 130,000 clones, around 73% of them singletons; the top ten hold under 1.5%. Whole-study results and caveats: The study listed approximately 160 cytomegalovirus-associated TCR beta chains.

The chain is built from TRBV4-1 and TRBJ2-2, with 10 bases identical to TRBD1. Sequencing was performed on PBMCs. This TCR came from a man aged 45 to 65 in good health and CMV-seronegative. CDR3: CASSGDRGRTGELFF. CDR3 bases: TGCGCCAGCAGCGGGGACAGGGGTCGGACCGGGGAGCTGTTTTTT.